The clone carrying this TCR beta chain turned up a few times. Its antigen remains unknown. This sample is drawn from a study of blood T cells in healthy people across ages. General observations from the study: Because donor CMV status was unknown, expanded clonotype changes were possibly confounded.

A second roughly 6 to 11 cycle PCR used barcoded and J-beta primers. Every cDNA was tagged by a template-switch adaptor with 12 random nucleotides. Each single sample gave us at least 3 million CDR3-containing paired-end reads. TCRdb itself ran the 5' RACE reads through MiXCR, one entry per CDR3 protein. The sample lists roughly 1.6 million distinct CDR3 sequences, roughly a third seen once, with around 11% in the top ten. V dropped 5 bases and J dropped 3 bases, with 10 bases sitting between them. Germline V lookup: CDR1 SEHNR, CDR2 FQNEAQ (reference sequence). This CDR3 region has 13 residues. It was 9.5 to 10 milliliters of peripheral blood that were drawn from each donor.

The chain combines TRBV7-9 with TRBJ1-2, with D perhaps matching TRBD1 (5 bases). Material for sequencing was blood. The sequence was obtained from a woman younger than 45 in good health. Written as DNA, the CDR3 is TGTGCCAGCAGCCACTCGGGGGACTATGGCTACACCTTC. It specifies CASSHSGDYGYTF.